Here is one T cell receptor (beta chain) with its context. The antigen is unknown. The data belong to a study of shared clonotypes between healthy human individuals. For the study at large: The study used three CD4 naive, three CD4 memory, two CD8 naive and one CD8 memory plate per donor.

Naive CD8 cells were CD45RO-negative, positively selected for CCR7, excluding terminally differentiated effector memory CD45RA+ cells. Study findings and constraints: Naive CD4 clonotype sharing across a handful of donors was 4.5% to 6%.

A deep-level run was used for the assay. Several immunoSEQ 96-well plates shared each subset's DNA, each plate a replicate. Profiled with immunoSEQ multiplex PCR; TCRdb holds only in-frame clones, not every one. The sample has 1.5 million to 2.5 million clones, roughly 95% seen once. This CDR3 has 14 residues. Germline V gene lookup returns CDR1 MNHEY and CDR2 SVGAGI. The junction had 2 bases not matched to a gene; V was cut back by 6 bases and J by 1 base. The specimen sequenced was naive CD8+ T cells sorted from blood. This chain connects TRBV6-5 to TRBJ2-1, with 8 bases that match TRBD1. The sequence came from a man younger than 35 in good health. CDR3 in DNA: TGTGCCAGCAGGGACAGGGCTTCCTACAATGAGCAGTTCTTC. Amino acids: CASRDRASYNEQFF.